Below, one TCR beta chain is given with its context. The sample comes from a study of blood T cell repertoires in COVID-19. Study as a whole: T cells, B-cell-depleted T cells, or PBMCs supplied cDNA or gDNA.

V was shortened by 3 bases and J by 3 bases, with 12 bases between the two germline ends. Germline CDR1 is MNHEY and CDR2 is SVGEGT. This CDR3 region has 14 residues. How the authors handled the data: The assay estimated nucleated cells by amplifying reference gene primers. The repertoire was sequenced with immunoSEQ multiplex PCR; TCRdb's copy has only in-frame clones and lacks some. V and J calls and clone size are those listed in that table; D and trimming were worked out from the DNA. Of about half a million clones in the sample, approximately 85% were seen once. This sequence was found in a human donor in a cohort sampled during active COVID-19. Sequenced sample: peripheral blood. The chain links TRBV6-2 or TRBV6-3 to TRBJ2-7, with D possibly being TRBD1 (6 bases). CDR3 sequence (DNA): TGTGCCAGCAGTTATAGGACAGCACTCTACGAGCAGTACTTC. This sequence encodes CASSYRTALYEQYF.